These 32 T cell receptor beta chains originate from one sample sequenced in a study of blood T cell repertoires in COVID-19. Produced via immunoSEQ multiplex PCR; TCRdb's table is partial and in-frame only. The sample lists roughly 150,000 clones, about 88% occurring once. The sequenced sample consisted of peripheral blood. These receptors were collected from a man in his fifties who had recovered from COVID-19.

CDR3 sequence: CASSPVQGRRTEAFF. The CDR3 nucleotides read TGTGCCAGCAGTCCAGTTCAGGGAAGAAGGACTGAAGCTTTCTTT. This rearrangement joins TRBV28 to TRBJ1-1; maybe TRBD1 (5 bases). Trimming shortened V by 5 bases and J by 5 bases, and 18 bases separated the two germline ends. CDR1 is MDHEN and CDR2 is SYDVKM in the germline V gene. CDR3 length equals 15 residues.

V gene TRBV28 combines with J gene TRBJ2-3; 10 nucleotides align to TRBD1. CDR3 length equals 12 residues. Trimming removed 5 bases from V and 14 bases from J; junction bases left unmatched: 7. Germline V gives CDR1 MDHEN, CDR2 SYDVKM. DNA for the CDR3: TGTGCCAGCAGTATAGACAGGGGGCGCATGTATTTT. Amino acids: CASSIDRGRMYF.

The CDR3 region has the DNA TGTGCCAGTAGTAGAGGGACAGGGGGCTCCACAGATACGCAGTATTTT. Translating it yields CASSRGTGGSTDTQYF. The chain uses TRBV19 and TRBJ2-3, with 12 positions matching TRBD1. Losses at the gene ends were 4 bases for V and 2 bases for J; bases not matched to a gene: 4. Germline V gene data show CDR1 as LNHDA and CDR2 as SQIVND (reference sequence). This CDR3 has 16 residues.

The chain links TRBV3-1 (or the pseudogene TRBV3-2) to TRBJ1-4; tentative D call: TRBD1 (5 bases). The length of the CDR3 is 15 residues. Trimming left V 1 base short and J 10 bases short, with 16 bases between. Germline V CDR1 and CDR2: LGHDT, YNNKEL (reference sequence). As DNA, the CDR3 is TGTGCCAGCAGCCAAGGGGACCTCCTGGGGGGAAAACTGTTTTTT. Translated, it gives CASSQGDLLGGKLFF.

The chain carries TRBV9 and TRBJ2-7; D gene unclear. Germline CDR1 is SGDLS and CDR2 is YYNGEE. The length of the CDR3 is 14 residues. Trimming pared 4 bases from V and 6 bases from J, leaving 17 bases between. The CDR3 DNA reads TGTGCCAGCAGCCTGATAGGTAGCTCTATCGAGCAGTACTTC. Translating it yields CASSLIGSSIEQYF. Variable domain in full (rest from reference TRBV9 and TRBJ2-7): DSGVTQTPKHLITATGQRVTLRCSPRSGDLSVYWYQQSLDQGLQFLIQYYNGEERAKGNILERFSAQQFPDLHSELNLSSLELGDSALYFCASSLIGSSIEQYFGPGTRLTVT.

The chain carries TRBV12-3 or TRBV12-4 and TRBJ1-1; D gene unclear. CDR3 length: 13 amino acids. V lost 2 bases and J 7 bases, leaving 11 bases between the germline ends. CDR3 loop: CASSLSVLSEAFF. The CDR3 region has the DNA TGTGCCAGCAGTTTATCGGTTTTGAGTGAAGCTTTCTTT.

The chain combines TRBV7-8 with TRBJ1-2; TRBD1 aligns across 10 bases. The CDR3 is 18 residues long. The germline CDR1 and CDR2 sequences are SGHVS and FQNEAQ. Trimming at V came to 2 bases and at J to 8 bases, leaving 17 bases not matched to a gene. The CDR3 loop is CASSLSHGTGVSLAGYTF. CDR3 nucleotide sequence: TGTGCCAGCAGCTTATCCCACGGGACAGGGGTTTCTTTGGCAGGCTACACCTTC.

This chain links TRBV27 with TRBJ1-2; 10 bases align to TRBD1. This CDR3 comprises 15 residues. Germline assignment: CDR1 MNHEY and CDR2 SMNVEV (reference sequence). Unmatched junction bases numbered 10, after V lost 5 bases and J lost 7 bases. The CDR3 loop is CASSPGTGANFGYTF. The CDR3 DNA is TGTGCCAGCAGTCCAGGGACAGGGGCGAATTTTGGCTACACCTTC.

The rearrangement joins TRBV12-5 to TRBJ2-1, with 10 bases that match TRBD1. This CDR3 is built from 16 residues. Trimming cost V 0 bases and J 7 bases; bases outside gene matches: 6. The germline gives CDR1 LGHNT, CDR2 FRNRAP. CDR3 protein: CASGLVLGQGMNEQFF. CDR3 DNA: TGTGCTAGTGGTTTGGTATTGGGACAGGGGATGAATGAGCAGTTCTTC.

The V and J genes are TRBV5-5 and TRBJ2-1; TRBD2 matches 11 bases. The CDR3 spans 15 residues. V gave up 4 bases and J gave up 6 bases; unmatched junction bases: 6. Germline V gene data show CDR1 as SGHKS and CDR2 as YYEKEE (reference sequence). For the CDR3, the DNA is TGTGCCAGCAGCACGGGACTAGCGGCTCTCAATGAGCAGTTCTTC. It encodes CASSTGLAALNEQFF.

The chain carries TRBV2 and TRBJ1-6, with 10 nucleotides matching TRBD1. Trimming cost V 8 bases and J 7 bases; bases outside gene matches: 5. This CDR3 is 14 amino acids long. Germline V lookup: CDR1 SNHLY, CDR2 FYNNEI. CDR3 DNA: TGTGCCAGCGTACCGGGACAGGGGAATTCACCCCTCCACTTT. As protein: CASVPGQGNSPLHF.

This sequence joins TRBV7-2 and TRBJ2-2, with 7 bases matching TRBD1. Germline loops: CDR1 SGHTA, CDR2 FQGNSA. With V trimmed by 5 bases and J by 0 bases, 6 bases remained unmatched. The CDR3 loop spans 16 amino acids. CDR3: CASSRTGTANTGELFF. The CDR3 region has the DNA TGTGCCAGCAGCCGTACCGGGACAGCGAACACCGGGGAGCTGTTTTTT.

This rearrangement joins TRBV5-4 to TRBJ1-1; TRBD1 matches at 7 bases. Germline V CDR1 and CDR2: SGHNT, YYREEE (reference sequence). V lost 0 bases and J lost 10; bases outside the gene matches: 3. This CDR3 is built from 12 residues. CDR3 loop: CASSLGAGGAFF. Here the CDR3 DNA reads TGTGCCAGCAGCTTGGGGGCAGGGGGAGCTTTCTTT.

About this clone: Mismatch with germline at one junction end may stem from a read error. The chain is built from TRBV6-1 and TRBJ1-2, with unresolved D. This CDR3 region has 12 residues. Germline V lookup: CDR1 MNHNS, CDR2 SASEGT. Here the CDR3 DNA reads TGTGCCAGCAGTGAAGCGCAGCCGCTCTCAGGCTTC. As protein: CASSEAQPLSGF.

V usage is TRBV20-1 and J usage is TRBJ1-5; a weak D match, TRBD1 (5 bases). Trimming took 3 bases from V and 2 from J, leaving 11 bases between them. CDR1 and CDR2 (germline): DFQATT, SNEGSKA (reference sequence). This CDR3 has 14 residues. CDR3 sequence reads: CSASPGRGNQPQHF. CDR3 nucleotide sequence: TGCAGTGCTAGTCCAGGCAGGGGCAATCAGCCCCAGCATTTT.

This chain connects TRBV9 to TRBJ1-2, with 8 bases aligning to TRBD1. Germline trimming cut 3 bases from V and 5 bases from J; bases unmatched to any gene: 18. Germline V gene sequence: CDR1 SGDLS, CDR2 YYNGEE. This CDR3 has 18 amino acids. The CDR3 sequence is CASSAQGQGNAFRYGYTF. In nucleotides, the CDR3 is TGTGCCAGCAGCGCCCAAGGACAGGGTAACGCCTTTAGGTATGGCTACACCTTC.

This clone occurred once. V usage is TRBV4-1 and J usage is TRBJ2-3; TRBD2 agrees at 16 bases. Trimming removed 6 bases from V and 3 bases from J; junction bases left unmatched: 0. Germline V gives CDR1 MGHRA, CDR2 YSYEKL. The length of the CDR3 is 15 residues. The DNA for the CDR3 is TGCGCCAGCAGGGGACTAGCGGGGGGGACAGATACGCAGTATTTT. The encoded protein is CASRGLAGGTDTQYF.

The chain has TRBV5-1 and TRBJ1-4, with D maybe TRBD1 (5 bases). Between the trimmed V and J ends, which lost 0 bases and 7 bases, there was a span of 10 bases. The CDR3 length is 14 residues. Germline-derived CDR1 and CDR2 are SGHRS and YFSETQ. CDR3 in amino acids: CASSLEGRGEKLFF. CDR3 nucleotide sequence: TGCGCCAGCAGCTTGGAGGGAAGGGGTGAAAAACTGTTTTTT.

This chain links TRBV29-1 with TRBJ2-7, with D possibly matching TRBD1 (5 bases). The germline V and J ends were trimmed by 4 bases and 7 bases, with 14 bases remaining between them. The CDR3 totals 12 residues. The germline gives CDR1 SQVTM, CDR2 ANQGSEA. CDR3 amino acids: CSVGVGPEEQYF. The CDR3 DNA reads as TGCAGCGTTGGGGTGGGGCCGGAGGAGCAGTACTTC.

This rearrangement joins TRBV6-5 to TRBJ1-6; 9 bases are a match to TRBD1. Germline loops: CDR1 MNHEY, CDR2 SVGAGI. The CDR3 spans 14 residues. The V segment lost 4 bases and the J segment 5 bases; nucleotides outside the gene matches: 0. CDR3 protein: CASSWDRDNSPLHF. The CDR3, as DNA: TGTGCCAGCAGTTGGGACAGGGATAATTCACCCCTCCACTTT.

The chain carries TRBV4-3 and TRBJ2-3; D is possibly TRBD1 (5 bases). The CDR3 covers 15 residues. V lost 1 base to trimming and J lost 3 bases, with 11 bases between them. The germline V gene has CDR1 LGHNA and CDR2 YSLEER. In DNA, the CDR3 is TGCGCCAGCAGCCAAGGACAGAGTAGGACAGATACGCAGTATTTT. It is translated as CASSQGQSRTDTQYF.

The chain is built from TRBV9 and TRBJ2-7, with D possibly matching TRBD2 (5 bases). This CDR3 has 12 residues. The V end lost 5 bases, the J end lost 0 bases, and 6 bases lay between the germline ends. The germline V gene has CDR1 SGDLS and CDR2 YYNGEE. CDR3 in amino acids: CASRGSSYEQYF. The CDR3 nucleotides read TGTGCCAGCAGAGGGAGCTCCTACGAGCAGTACTTC.

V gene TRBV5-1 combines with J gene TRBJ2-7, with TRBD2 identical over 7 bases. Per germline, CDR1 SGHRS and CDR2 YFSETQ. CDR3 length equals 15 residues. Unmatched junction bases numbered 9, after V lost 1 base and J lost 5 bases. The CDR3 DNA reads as TGCGCCAGCAGCTTGTATGGGGAGGGAGCGAACGAGCAGTACTTC. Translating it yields CASSLYGEGANEQYF.

CDR3 DNA: TGTGCCAGCAGTCTGGACAGCTCTAACTATGGCTACACCTTC. Protein product: CASSLDSSNYGYTF. V and J are TRBV28 and TRBJ1-2; tentative D call: TRBD1 (6 bases). The V end was cut by 5 bases, the J end by 0 bases, with 10 bases between. Germline CDR1 MDHEN, CDR2 SYDVKM. The CDR3 length is 14 residues.

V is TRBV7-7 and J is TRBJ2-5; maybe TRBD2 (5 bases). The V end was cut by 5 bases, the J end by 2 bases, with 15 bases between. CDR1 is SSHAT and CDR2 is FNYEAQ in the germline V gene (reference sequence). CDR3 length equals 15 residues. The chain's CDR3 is CASSRTGNLQETQYF. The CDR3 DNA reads TGTGCCAGCAGCCGGACGGGGAACCTTCAAGAGACCCAGTACTTC.

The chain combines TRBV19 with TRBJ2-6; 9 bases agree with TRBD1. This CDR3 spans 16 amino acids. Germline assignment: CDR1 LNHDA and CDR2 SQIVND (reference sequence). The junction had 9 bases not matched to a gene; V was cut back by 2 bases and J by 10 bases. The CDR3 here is CASSILGTGTNNVLTF. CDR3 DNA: TGTGCCAGTAGTATACTGGGGACAGGGACTAATAACGTCCTGACTTTC. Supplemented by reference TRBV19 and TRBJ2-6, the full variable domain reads DGGITQSPKYLFRKEGQNVTLSCEQNLNHDAMYWYRQDPGQGLRLIYYSQIVNDFQKGDIAEGYSVSREKKESFPLTVTSAQKNPTAFYLCASSILGTGTNNVLTFGAGSRLTVL.

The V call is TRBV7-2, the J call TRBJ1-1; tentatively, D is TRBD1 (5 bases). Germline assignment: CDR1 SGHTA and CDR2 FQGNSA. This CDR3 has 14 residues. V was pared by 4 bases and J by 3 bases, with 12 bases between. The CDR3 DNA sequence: TGTGCCAGCAGCTCCCGGGGGGGGGACACTGAAGCTTTCTTT. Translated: CASSSRGGDTEAFF.

In DNA form, the CDR3 reads TGCAGTGCTAGTAATAAAGGGGGAGCTAACTATGGCTACACCTTC. Its protein is CSASNKGGANYGYTF. This sequence joins TRBV20-1 and TRBJ1-2, with D maybe TRBD1 (6 bases). The germline CDR1 and CDR2 sequences are DFQATT and SNEGSKA (reference sequence). This CDR3 is 15 amino acids long. Trimming left V 3 bases short and J 0 bases short, with 14 bases between.

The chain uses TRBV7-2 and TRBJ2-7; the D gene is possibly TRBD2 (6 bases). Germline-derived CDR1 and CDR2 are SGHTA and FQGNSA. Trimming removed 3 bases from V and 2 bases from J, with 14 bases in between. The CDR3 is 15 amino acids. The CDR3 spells CASSLGSGVPYEQYF. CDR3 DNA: TGTGCCAGCAGCTTGGGGTCGGGGGTCCCCTACGAGCAGTACTTC.

The CDR3 protein is CASSDLGRAAFF. The CDR3 DNA follows: TGTGCCAGCAGCGACCTCGGGAGGGCGGCTTTCTTT. V gene TRBV6-6 combines with J gene TRBJ1-1; D remains unclear. The V and J ends lost 6 bases and 11 bases respectively, with 16 bases between them. The V gene's germline CDR1 is MNHNY and CDR2 SVGAGI (reference sequence). The CDR3 extends over 12 amino acids.

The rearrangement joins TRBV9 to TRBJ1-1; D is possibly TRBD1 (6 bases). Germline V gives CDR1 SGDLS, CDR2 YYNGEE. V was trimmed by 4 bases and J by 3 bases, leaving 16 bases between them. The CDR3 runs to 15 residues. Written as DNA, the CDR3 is TGTGCCAGCAGCCCGTACAGGGAGGGTTACACTGAAGCTTTCTTT. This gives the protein CASSPYREGYTEAFF.

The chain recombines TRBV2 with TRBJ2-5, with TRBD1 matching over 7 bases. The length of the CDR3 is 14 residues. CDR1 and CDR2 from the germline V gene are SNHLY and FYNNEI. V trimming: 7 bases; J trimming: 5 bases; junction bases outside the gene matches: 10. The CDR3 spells CASKGNRGEETQYF. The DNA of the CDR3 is TGTGCCAGCAAAGGGAACAGGGGAGAGGAGACCCAGTACTTC.